Presented here are 27 T cell receptor beta chains from one specimen sequenced in a study of Ad26.COV2.S vaccination and SARS-CoV-2 variants. Assay: immunoSEQ multiplex PCR; the TCRdb copy retains only in-frame clones and omits some. The repertoire holds roughly 400,000 clones, about nine tenths seen once, with around 1.7% in the top ten. Documented treatment: around 19 received Ad26.COV2.S at low or high dose, single or two shots; 5 received placebo; per-sample allocation not given. Repertoires come from day 63 after the first vaccine or placebo injection. The sample consisted of peripheral blood, taken in a trial of Ad26.COV2.S vaccine versus placebo. The receptors derive from a person aged 18-65 years who received the Ad26.COV2.S COVID-19 vaccine or a placebo.

V gene TRBV2 combines with J gene TRBJ1-4; no reliable D call. The CDR3 contains 11 residues. Trimming took 6 bases from V and 8 from J, leaving 7 bases between them. CDR1 and CDR2 (germline): SNHLY, FYNNEI. The CDR3 reads CASRVREKLFF. The CDR3 DNA reads as TGTGCCAGCAGGGTACGGGAAAAACTGTTTTTT.

On this clone itself: Other DNA sequences in the same sample also yield this CDR3. V is TRBV12-3 or TRBV12-4 and J is TRBJ2-5; D gene uncertain. The V end was cut by 2 bases, the J end by 3 bases, with 4 bases between. CDR3 length: 12 amino acids. Here the CDR3 DNA reads TGTGCCAGCAGTTTAACTGAAGAGACCCAGTACTTC. It codes for CASSLTEETQYF.

J is TRBJ2-1 and V is TRBV6-5, with 10 bases matching TRBD2. The CDR3 has 15 amino acids. Germline V gene data show CDR1 as MNHEY and CDR2 as SVGAGI. V dropped 6 bases and J dropped 2; count of bases not matched to a gene: 4. CDR3 loop: CASSPLAGPYNEQFF. Here the CDR3 DNA reads TGTGCCAGCAGCCCACTAGCGGGGCCCTACAATGAGCAGTTCTTC.

The chain uses TRBV9 and TRBJ2-1; D possibly corresponds to TRBD1 (6 bases). Deletions cut 3 bases from V and 4 bases from J, with 11 bases between. This CDR3 comprises 14 residues. Germline CDR1 reads SGDLS; CDR2 reads YYNGEE. The CDR3, as DNA: TGTGCCAGCAGCGCCTCGGACAGATACAATGAGCAGTTCTTC. Protein: CASSASDRYNEQFF.

The chain employs TRBV5-1 and TRBJ2-2; 10 nucleotides line up with TRBD2. The V gene end was trimmed by 4 bases and the J gene end by 0 bases; junction bases not matched to a gene: 3. Germline V gene sequence: CDR1 SGHRS, CDR2 YFSETQ. The CDR3 is made up of 16 amino acids. CDR3 sequence: CASSITSGANTGELFF. As DNA, the CDR3 is TGCGCCAGCAGCATAACTAGCGGGGCGAACACCGGGGAGCTGTTTTTT.

CDR3 loop: CASSESTENNEKLFF. The CDR3 nucleotides read TGCGCCAGCAGTGAATCGACGGAGAATAATGAAAAACTGTTTTTT. The V gene is TRBV10-1, the J gene TRBJ1-4; no clear D gene. The germline gives CDR1 WNHNN, CDR2 SYGVQD (reference sequence). The CDR3 spans 15 residues. Trimming removed 3 bases from V and 4 bases from J, with 12 bases in between.

V and J are TRBV7-8 and TRBJ1-1; 8 bases match TRBD1. This CDR3 spans 15 amino acids. The V segment lost 5 bases and the J segment 5 bases; nucleotides outside the gene matches: 10. Germline values: CDR1 SGHVS, CDR2 FQNEAQ. CDR3 DNA: TGTGCCAGCAGCACACGCCAGACAGGGGTAACTGAAGCTTTCTTT. Translating it yields CASSTRQTGVTEAFF.

The DNA of the CDR3 is TGTGCCAGCAGTTACCTAGGCAATCAGCCCCAGCATTTT. It yields the protein CASSYLGNQPQHF. The rearrangement joins TRBV6-6 to TRBJ1-5; D remains unclear. Trimming removed 2 bases from V and 2 bases from J, with 4 bases in between. Per the germline V gene, CDR1 is MNHNY and CDR2 is SVGAGI (reference sequence). This CDR3 is 13 amino acids long.

This chain joins TRBV5-6 and TRBJ1-4, with no clear D. CDR1 SGHDT and CDR2 YYEEEE come from the germline V gene. The ends were cut back, 0 bases at V and 8 bases at J, with 11 bases in the middle. The CDR3 length is 14 residues. The CDR3 loop reads CASSLALEAEKLFF. CDR3 nucleotide sequence: TGTGCCAGCAGCTTGGCTCTGGAGGCGGAAAAACTGTTTTTT. The variable domain in full, with the rest retrieved from reference TRBV5-6 and TRBJ1-4, is DAGVTQSPTHLIKTRGQQVTLRCSPKSGHDTVSWYQQALGQGPQFIFQYYEEEERQRGNFPDRFSGHQFPNYSSELNVNALLLGDSALYLCASSLALEAEKLFFGSGTQLSVL.

The V and J genes are TRBV2 and TRBJ1-2; D is perhaps TRBD1 (6 bases). The CDR3 contains 14 residues. The V gene lost 7 bases and the J gene lost 1 base, with 13 bases spanning the gap. Germline assignment: CDR1 SNHLY and CDR2 FYNNEI. The CDR3 here is CASKLQGFNYGYTF. The CDR3 DNA reads as TGTGCCAGCAAGTTACAGGGATTTAACTATGGCTACACCTTC.

This clone was observed a single time. The chain recombines TRBV7-2 with TRBJ2-3; D gene unclear. The CDR3 contains 13 residues. Per germline, CDR1 SGHTA and CDR2 FQGNSA. Trimming removed 6 bases at V and 2 bases at J, with 9 bases between. The CDR3 nucleotides are TGTGCCAGCAGGACCGGTCTCACAGATACGCAGTATTTT. Translating it yields CASRTGLTDTQYF. The whole variable domain, remainder taken from reference TRBV7-2 and TRBJ2-3, is GAGVSQSPSNKVTEKGKDVELRCDPISGHTALYWYRQSLGQGLEFLIYFQGNSAPDKSGLPSDRFSAERTGGSVSTLTIQRTQQEDSAVYLCASRTGLTDTQYFGPGTRLTVL.

This sequence joins TRBV6-1 and TRBJ2-7; no firm D call. CDR3 length: 12 residues. Germline lookup yields CDR1 MNHNS and CDR2 SASEGT. Trimming pared 2 bases from V and 7 bases from J, leaving 9 bases between. As DNA, the CDR3 is TGTGCCAGCAGTGAACTTGGTTTTGAGCAGTACTTC. Translated: CASSELGFEQYF.

This clone came up a few times. The rearrangement links TRBV2 to TRBJ1-2; 8 nucleotides agree with TRBD1. The length of the CDR3 is 13 residues. From germline, CDR1 is SNHLY and CDR2 FYNNEI. V gave up 7 bases and J gave up 6 bases; unmatched junction bases: 7. CDR3 bases: TGTGCCAGCAAGTGGGACAGGATGGATGGCTACACCTTC. Translation: CASKWDRMDGYTF.

The genes are TRBV28 and TRBJ1-2; 10 bases are shared with TRBD1. The CDR3 totals 16 residues. The ends lost 7 bases at V and 0 bases at J; junction bases unmatched: 8. The germline gives CDR1 MDHEN, CDR2 SYDVKM. The CDR3 DNA reads as TGTGCCAGCACCTGGACAGGGGGACTAGCTAACTATGGCTACACCTTC. Translated, it gives CASTWTGGLANYGYTF.

The CDR3 sequence: CASSMGTGVGYGYTF. DNA of the CDR3: TGTGCCAGTAGTATGGGTACAGGGGTCGGCTATGGCTACACCTTC. The J gene is TRBJ1-2, the V gene TRBV19, with 7 bases fitting TRBD1. The CDR3 has 15 amino acids. Germline V gene lookup returns CDR1 LNHDA and CDR2 SQIVND (reference sequence). The junction had 8 bases not matched to a gene; V was cut back by 3 bases and J by 4 bases.

The CDR3 loop reads CAISEPLGLGGPQETQYF. The CDR3 nucleotides read TGTGCCATCAGTGAGCCTTTGGGGCTAGGGGGACCCCAAGAGACCCAGTACTTC. The gene calls are TRBV10-3 and TRBJ2-5, with TRBD1 as a possible D gene (6 bases). The CDR3 runs 18 residues. Germline V CDR1 and CDR2: ENHRY, SYGVKD. The ends were cut back, 2 bases at V and 1 base at J, with 20 bases in the middle.

Comments on this clone: The junction departs from germline at one end; a sequencing error may be responsible. The rearrangement uses TRBV7-2 and TRBJ2-3, with 9 bases lining up with TRBD2. Germline loops: CDR1 SGHTA, CDR2 FQGNSA. The CDR3 consists of 14 residues. In DNA form, the CDR3 reads TGTGCCAGCAGCACGGGGACTAGCATAGATACGCAGTATTTT. It is translated as CASSTGTSIDTQYF.

The J gene is TRBJ2-5, the V gene TRBV19; TRBD1 matches 11 bases. This CDR3 has 16 residues. The V gene's germline CDR1 is LNHDA and CDR2 SQIVND (reference sequence). V lost 3 bases to trimming and J lost 5 bases; unmatched junction nucleotides: 8. This CDR3 is CASSISGQGAMETQYF. DNA of the CDR3: TGTGCCAGTAGTATCTCCGGACAGGGGGCTATGGAGACCCAGTACTTC.

On this clone: Other nucleotide sequences in the sample specify the same CDR3. This chain links TRBV19 with TRBJ2-3, with D possibly being TRBD2 (6 bases). V lost 3 bases and J lost 2, with 9 bases in between. CDR1 and CDR2 (germline): LNHDA, SQIVND (reference sequence). The CDR3 contains 14 residues. CDR3 in amino acids: CASSIGGSTDTQYF. The CDR3 DNA reads TGTGCCAGTAGTATTGGGGGGTCCACAGATACGCAGTATTTT.

The genes are TRBV23-1 and TRBJ1-2; 9 nucleotides align to TRBD1. TRBV23-1 is marked as an open reading frame, function uncertain. CDR3 length: 18 residues. The junction had 12 bases not matched to a gene; V was cut back by 0 bases and J by 4 bases. CDR3 bases: TGCGCCAGCAGTCAATCGGGACAGGGCTCCTTATCAATCTATGGCTACACCTTC. This encodes CASSQSGQGSLSIYGYTF.

V is TRBV27 and J is TRBJ2-7; D is tentatively TRBD1 or TRBD2 (5 bases each). Germline CDR1 MNHEY, CDR2 SMNVEV (reference sequence). V was cut by 7 bases and J by 6 bases, with 22 bases left in between. The CDR3 contains 15 residues. CDR3 in amino acids: CASTSLGTKPSEQYF. CDR3 nucleotide sequence: TGTGCCAGCACCTCCCTTGGGACCAAACCGAGCGAGCAGTACTTC.

Only one count was recorded for this clone. This chain joins TRBV18 and TRBJ2-7; no clear D gene. The CDR3 has 12 amino acids. Germline-derived CDR1 and CDR2 are KGHSH and LQKENI. The ends were cut back, 3 bases at V and 6 bases at J, with 9 bases in the middle. CDR3 bases: TGTGCCAGCTCACCCGACCCTCCCGAGCAGTACTTC. Its translation is CASSPDPPEQYF.

This chain uses TRBV7-6 with TRBJ2-2; 8 bases match TRBD2. With 5 bases clipped from V and 0 bases from J, the junction kept 8 bases outside the gene matches. CDR3 length: 17 residues. CDR1 and CDR2 from the germline V gene are SGHVS and FNYEAQ. The CDR3 region has the DNA TGTGCCAGCAGCACACCAGCCGGGGGGGCGAACACCGGGGAGCTGTTTTTT. Translating gives CASSTPAGGANTGELFF.

The chain joins TRBV6-5 to TRBJ1-2, with 8 bases fitting TRBD1. Germline V gene lookup returns CDR1 MNHEY and CDR2 SVGAGI. This CDR3 is 15 amino acids long. The V and J ends lost 2 bases and 7 bases, in that order; junction bases with no gene match: 9. CDR3 region: CASSYMTGQGAGYTF. As DNA, the CDR3 is TGTGCCAGCAGTTACATGACAGGACAGGGAGCTGGCTACACCTTC.

This clone came up once. This sequence joins TRBV18 and TRBJ2-3; TRBD2 agrees at 12 bases. The J segment lost 1 base and the V segment lost 1 base, leaving 6 bases of the junction unmatched. Germline V gene lookup returns CDR1 KGHSH and CDR2 LQKENI. This CDR3 contains 18 residues. The CDR3 protein is CASSPLALAGGRTDTQYF. In DNA, the CDR3 is TGTGCCAGCTCACCACTCGCACTAGCGGGGGGACGCACAGATACGCAGTATTTT. The full variable domain, rest sourced from reference TRBV18 and TRBJ2-3, is NAGVMQNPRHLVRRRGQEARLRCSPMKGHSHVYWYRQLPEEGLKFMVYLQKENIIDESGMPKERFSAEFPKEGPSILRIQQVVRGDSAAYFCASSPLALAGGRTDTQYFGPGTRLTVL.

J is TRBJ1-1 and V is TRBV15, with no clear D. Germline V gives CDR1 LNHNV, CDR2 YYDKDF (reference sequence). This CDR3 comprises 14 residues. V lost 5 bases to trimming and J lost 0 bases, with 10 bases between them. CDR3 protein: CATSVTAVNTEAFF. CDR3 DNA sequence: TGTGCCACCAGCGTCACAGCGGTGAACACTGAAGCTTTCTTT.

The table lists this clone with a few counts. The chain joins TRBV7-9 to TRBJ2-7; 11 bases map to TRBD1. The CDR3 is 15 residues long. After removal of 6 bases from V and 3 bases from J, the junction contained 7 bases not matched to a gene. CDR1 SEHNR and CDR2 FQNEAQ come from the germline V gene (reference sequence). CDR3 protein: CASRSGQGALYEQYF. CDR3 DNA: TGTGCCAGCAGATCCGGACAGGGGGCTCTCTACGAGCAGTACTTC.